This T cell receptor (beta chain) was identified during a study of shared clonotypes between healthy human individuals. Background on the study: The donor pool was made up of a couple of women and three men aged 18 to 49. Per-donor plates numbered three CD4 naive, three CD4 memory, two CD8 naive and one CD8 memory.

Germline values: CDR1 GTSNPN, CDR2 SVGIG (reference sequence). V was shortened by 0 bases and J by 10 bases, with 11 bases between the two germline ends. The CDR3 loop spans 12 amino acids. Concerning this clone: Antigen specificity is unknown.

Study outcomes and limitations: The genetic and exposure-history diversity represented was limited by few donors.

The material for each subset, its genomic DNA, was split evenly across several immunoSEQ plates. TCRdb's table, derived via immunoSEQ multiplex PCR, lists solely in-frame clones and lacks some. The table lists over 2 million clones, 95% of them singletons. The chain combines TRBV30 with TRBJ2-3; D is unresolved. The sequence was obtained from a man between 18 and 35 years old in good health. Specimen: naive CD4+ T cells sorted from blood. Subset meaning: CD45RA+ positively selected. DNA of the CDR3: TGTGCCTGGAGTGTACCCCCTTCGGCGCAGTATTTT. Protein product: CAWSVPPSAQYF.